This TCR beta chain emerged from a study of blood T cell repertoires in COVID-19 (TCRdb year 2020). General notes on the study: Collaborator samples came from the United States, Italy and Spain and covered acute and convalescent phases of COVID-19. The material from the prospective study consisted of cDNA or gDNA derived from T cells, B-cell-depleted T cells, or PBMCs. The dataset comprised deeply sampled blood TCRbeta repertoires from subjects exposed to, actively infected with, or recovered from COVID-19. The repertoires were released in a freely available public database meant as a resource for research on the immune response to SARS-CoV-2. The samples were drawn from two sources: the first 160 participants of the ongoing ImmuneRACE study, and over 950 subjects contributed by 6 global collaborators. A de-identified subject ID, COVID-19 status, age in years and sex were almost always included in the sample metadata. HLA class I and class II types, where available, came from metadata supplied by the sample provider rather than from assay-based typing. Broad study findings and their caveats: The amount of clinical and demographic metadata varied by source and participant and was provided uncurated.

Whole blood was collected in K2EDTA tubes by collaborating institutions according to the institutions' own protocols. For TCRbeta analysis, collaborator samples were shipped as frozen whole blood, as isolated PBMCs, or as DNA extracted from either sample type. Turning to this clone: There is no known antigen for this receptor. The input lacks base qualities; no much larger clone sits a single base away.

TCRbeta CDR3 regions were amplified from genomic DNA by means of the immunoSEQ Assay, a bias-controlled multiplex PCR. Per the original workflow: Within the assay, amplification of reference gene primers was used to estimate how many nucleated cells each sample contained. Sequence reads were collapsed and filtered to measure the absolute abundance of every unique TCRbeta CDR3 rearrangement. Productive Simpson clonality was computed per sample as the square root of Simpson's diversity index over productive rearrangements. What TCRdb holds here is the immuneACCESS table cut down to in-frame rearrangements. Part of the clones is not present; checked against another copy, under half of the missing clones reflect an unresolved V gene, and the others are unexplained. From that table come the V and J calls and clone size; the DNA was used to work out D and trimming. The sample has under 150,000 clones on record, about 87% of them singletons. Together, the top ten hold 4.6% of the sample.

V trim: 4 bases; J trim: 0 bases; unmatched bases: 3. Including cysteine and phenylalanine, the CDR3 has 14 amino acids. CDR3 DNA only is kept here, 42 bases in frame from base 1. CDR1 and CDR2 are read off the germline V gene as SGHRS and YFSETQ. Material: peripheral blood. This clonotype originated in a woman in her 50s with acute or convalescent COVID-19. The sequence links TRBV5-1 to TRBJ1-1; TRBD1 matches 7 bases in the middle. The encoded CDR3 is CASSVTGVNTEAFF. The nucleotide sequence reads as follows: TGCGCCAGCAGCGTAACAGGGGTGAACACTGAAGCTTTCTTT.